The text below deals with one T cell receptor beta chain. Antigen unknown. Germline V lookup: CDR1 MNHEY, CDR2 SMNVEV (reference sequence). Germline trimming cut 3 bases from V and 3 bases from J; bases unmatched to any gene: 18. The CDR3 is 19 amino acids. Assay: immunoSEQ multiplex PCR; the TCRdb copy retains only in-frame clones and omits some. The sample includes some 180,000 clones, 86% of them seen just once. It was the approximately 130-subject validation cohort, separate from the roughly 700-subject first cohort, to which the donors belonged. These data originate in a study of cytomegalovirus exposure and HLA in healthy donors. Study conclusions and caveats: According to the study, around 150 TCR beta chains were cytomegalovirus-associated. Reported performance of the classifier showed diagnosis of cytomegalovirus status with high specificity and sensitivity. In the roughly 130 validation repertoires, a later analysis found that first-cohort TCR clusters tended to co-occur.

The chain couples TRBV27 to TRBJ2-7; 9 positions agree with TRBD1. Sequencing was done on a sample of PBMCs. The sequence was obtained from a man younger than 40 in good health and CMV-seropositive. CDR3 coding DNA: TGTGCCAGCAGTTTCCGGCAGCGTGTAGGACAGGGGAAAATCTACGAGCAGTACTTC. Encoded protein: CASSFRQRVGQGKIYEQYF.